What follows are 27 T cell receptor beta chains derived from one specimen sequenced in a study of PD-1 blockade in classical Hodgkin lymphoma. Clones were read by immunoSEQ multiplex PCR, and TCRdb kept only the in-frame ones, dropping some. This sample carries 130,000 to 150,000 clones, about 81% of them seen once, and the ten largest clones take approximately 9.6%. No patient escaped relapse after autologous stem cell transplantation, and brentuximab vedotin exposure varied. This material consisted of peripheral blood mononuclear cells (PBMCs), taken before the second cycle of nivolumab. Source of these receptors: a human donor with classical Hodgkin lymphoma.

The V gene is TRBV19, the J gene TRBJ2-1, with D possibly TRBD1 on 6 matching bases. The germline V gene has CDR1 LNHDA and CDR2 SQIVND (reference sequence). The CDR3 runs 13 residues. V gave up 4 bases and J gave up 3 bases, with 7 bases separating them. The CDR3 nucleotides read TGTGCCAGTAGTAGGACAGTCTACAATGAGCAGTTCTTC. This gives the protein CASSRTVYNEQFF. Filled out from reference TRBV19 and TRBJ2-1, the complete variable domain reads DGGITQSPKYLFRKEGQNVTLSCEQNLNHDAMYWYRQDPGQGLRLIYYSQIVNDFQKGDIAEGYSVSREKKESFPLTVTSAQKNPTAFYLCASSRTVYNEQFFGPGTRLTVL.

The rearrangement links TRBV5-6 to TRBJ2-2; D is ambiguous. Trimming pared 0 bases from V and 4 bases from J, leaving 13 bases between. The germline gives CDR1 SGHDT, CDR2 YYEEEE. CDR3 length: 16 amino acids. The CDR3 region has the DNA TGTGCCAGCAGCTTGGAACCATCCACCAGCACCGGGGAGCTGTTTTTT. Protein sequence: CASSLEPSTSTGELFF.

This rearrangement joins TRBV7-7 to TRBJ2-5; perhaps TRBD2 as D (6 bases). The CDR3 spans 14 residues. The V and J ends lost 7 bases and 4 bases respectively, with 16 bases between them. Germline lookup yields CDR1 SSHAT and CDR2 FNYEAQ (reference sequence). The CDR3 nucleotides read TGTGCCAGCACCGTCGGGGCGGGGTCAGAGACCCAGTACTTC. Protein sequence: CASTVGAGSETQYF.

This clone has just one count. The chain has TRBV6-5 and TRBJ2-7; 8 bases are shared with TRBD1. Germline V gives CDR1 MNHEY, CDR2 SVGAGI. The CDR3 totals 12 residues. V was pared by 6 bases and J by 4 bases, with 2 bases of the junction left unmatched. CDR3 loop: CASSRQGYEQYF. In DNA form, the CDR3 reads TGTGCCAGCAGCAGACAGGGGTACGAGCAGTACTTC.

The chain recombines TRBV2 with TRBJ1-1, with D perhaps TRBD1 (6 bases). CDR1 SNHLY and CDR2 FYNNEI come from the germline V gene. The CDR3 consists of 14 residues. V dropped 6 bases and J dropped 0 bases, with 11 bases sitting between them. The CDR3 coding sequence is TGTGCCAGCAGAAGGCAGGGGTTGAACACTGAAGCTTTCTTT. Amino acids: CASRRQGLNTEAFF.

This clone has a handful of counts. J is TRBJ2-5 and V is TRBV19; 8 nucleotides agree with TRBD2. Germline values: CDR1 LNHDA, CDR2 SQIVND (reference sequence). The CDR3 sequence is 14 residues long. Unmatched junction bases numbered 10, after V lost 9 bases and J lost 4 bases. In DNA form, the CDR3 reads TGTGCCAGCGCCGGGGGGGCCAGTGGAGAGACCCAGTACTTC. This codes for CASAGGASGETQYF.

The chain carries TRBV7-8 and TRBJ1-2; D ambiguous. This CDR3 has 13 amino acids. V lost 1 base, J lost 8 bases, and 11 bases lay in between. The V gene's germline CDR1 is SGHVS and CDR2 FQNEAQ. CDR3 residues: CASSLDVAVGYTF. The CDR3 DNA sequence: TGTGCCAGCAGCTTAGACGTCGCCGTGGGCTACACCTTC. Full variable domain (missing parts from reference TRBV7-8 and TRBJ1-2): GAGVSQSPRYKVAKRGQDVALRCDPISGHVSLFWYQQALGQGPEFLTYFQNEAQLDKSGLPSDRFFAERPEGSVSTLKIQRTQQEDSAVYLCASSLDVAVGYTFGSGTRLTVV.

This chain connects TRBV11-2 to TRBJ2-2; D is uncertain. The CDR3 length is 14 residues. The V gene lost 4 bases and the J gene lost 14 bases, with 20 bases spanning the gap. Germline V CDR1 and CDR2: SGHAT, FQNNGV. The CDR3 spells CASSSNRQGFELFF. CDR3 coding DNA: TGTGCCAGCAGCTCCAATCGACAAGGCTTCGAACTGTTTTTT.

The J gene is TRBJ2-7, the V gene TRBV7-2; possible D gene TRBD1, 5 bases. Trimming shortened V by 5 bases and J by 6 bases, and 14 bases separated the two germline ends. CDR1 SGHTA and CDR2 FQGNSA come from the germline V gene. CDR3 length equals 13 residues. CDR3 sequence: CASSQCSGCEQYF. The CDR3 nucleotides are TGTGCCAGCAGCCAATGCTCAGGGTGCGAGCAGTACTTC.

This clone was picked up many times. The chain is built from TRBV18 and TRBJ1-6; D gene uncertain. The length of the CDR3 is 15 residues. V was trimmed by 4 bases and J by 9 bases, leaving 16 bases between them. From germline, CDR1 is KGHSH and CDR2 LQKENI. Written as DNA, the CDR3 is TGTGCCAGCTCACAAGGCACCCCCGTAGGTTCACCCCTCCACTTT. It is translated as CASSQGTPVGSPLHF.

This clone was detected only once. The rearrangement joins TRBV21-1 to TRBJ2-7; TRBD1 is the table's D call, not checked against the DNA. TRBV21-1 is labeled a pseudogene. The CDR3 is 17 residues long. The CDR3 loop is CASSIRLIRDKTYEQYF. The CDR3 coding sequence is TGTGCCAGCAGCATACGGCTTATCCGGGACAAGACCTACGAGCAGTACTTC.

This chain links TRBV6-6 with TRBJ2-7; no reliable D call. The germline V and J ends were trimmed by 5 bases and 1 base, with 3 bases remaining between them. The CDR3 sequence is 11 residues long. Germline V lookup: CDR1 MNHNY, CDR2 SVGAGI (reference sequence). The CDR3 sequence: CASSRSYEQYF. DNA of the CDR3: TGTGCCAGCAGTCGATCCTACGAGCAGTACTTC.

This clone was seen a few times. This chain uses TRBV6-5 with TRBJ2-7; 9 bases map to TRBD1. Trimming cost V 5 bases and J 3 bases; bases outside gene matches: 5. This CDR3 has 14 residues. CDR1 and CDR2 (germline): MNHEY, SVGAGI. The CDR3 DNA is TGTGCCAGCAGTGTGGGACAGGGTCGCTACGAGCAGTACTTC. Encoded protein: CASSVGQGRYEQYF.

This chain links TRBV4-2 with TRBJ2-5; no clear D. V shed 0 bases and J shed 2 bases, with 10 bases lying between them. This CDR3 has 15 amino acids. CDR1 is LGHNA and CDR2 is YNFKEQ in the germline V gene. The CDR3 region has the DNA TGTGCCAGCAGCCAAGAGGGGTTAGGACAAGAGACCCAGTACTTC. Translating it yields CASSQEGLGQETQYF.

The chain employs TRBV7-9 and TRBJ1-1; D uncertain. The V and J ends lost 5 bases and 1 base respectively, with 11 bases between them. Germline lookup yields CDR1 SEHNR and CDR2 FQNEAQ (reference sequence). The CDR3 sequence is 14 residues long. The CDR3 loop reads CASSQWVGNTEAFF. CDR3 in DNA: TGTGCCAGCAGCCAGTGGGTGGGGAACACTGAAGCTTTCTTT.

The chain uses TRBV9 and TRBJ2-5, with 7 positions matching TRBD2. Germline trimming cut 0 bases from V and 7 bases from J; bases unmatched to any gene: 12. The CDR3 is 16 residues long. Looked up from germline, CDR1 is SGDLS and CDR2 is YYNGEE. In DNA, the CDR3 is TGTGCCAGCAGCGTAGATCCCGGCGGGGGAGGCGGGACCCAGTACTTC. It codes for CASSVDPGGGGGTQYF.

CDR3 DNA: TGTGCCAGCAGCTTGTTAACAGTGGGAGAGCAGTACTTC. Residues: CASSLLTVGEQYF. This rearrangement joins TRBV5-4 to TRBJ2-7; D is unresolved. The CDR3 length is 13 residues. Trimming left V 1 base short and J 7 bases short, with 12 bases between. Germline-derived CDR1 and CDR2 are SGHNT and YYREEE (reference sequence).

This clone was seen a single time. The chain has TRBV9 and TRBJ2-7; D is unresolved. Germline CDR1 SGDLS, CDR2 YYNGEE. This CDR3 is built from 15 residues. The germline V and J ends were trimmed by 0 bases and 3 bases, with 13 bases remaining between them. The CDR3 reads CASSVGFSIGYEQYF. The CDR3 region has the DNA TGTGCCAGCAGCGTAGGTTTTAGCATTGGCTACGAGCAGTACTTC. Full variable domain (missing parts from reference TRBV9 and TRBJ2-7): DSGVTQTPKHLITATGQRVTLRCSPRSGDLSVYWYQQSLDQGLQFLIQYYNGEERAKGNILERFSAQQFPDLHSELNLSSLELGDSALYFCASSVGFSIGYEQYFGPGTRLTVT.

The chain carries TRBV10-3 and TRBJ1-4; possibly TRBD1 for D (6 bases). Trimming took off 2 bases at V and 4 bases at J, with 11 bases between the two ends. Germline CDR1 is ENHRY and CDR2 is SYGVKD. The CDR3 is 15 residues long. CDR3 in amino acids: CAISETRGINEKLFF. The CDR3 DNA reads TGTGCCATCAGTGAGACTAGGGGGATTAATGAAAAACTGTTTTTT.

This clone was seen just once. The chain combines TRBV19 with TRBJ2-3, with D possibly being TRBD1 (5 bases). With 5 bases removed from V and 0 bases from J, the gap between germline ends came to 15 bases. Germline values: CDR1 LNHDA, CDR2 SQIVND (reference sequence). This CDR3 contains 16 residues. The CDR3 protein is CASSRSWSGSTDTQYF. The CDR3 DNA is TGTGCCAGTAGTCGGAGTTGGTCAGGGAGCACAGATACGCAGTATTTT. The full variable domain, rest sourced from reference TRBV19 and TRBJ2-3, is DGGITQSPKYLFRKEGQNVTLSCEQNLNHDAMYWYRQDPGQGLRLIYYSQIVNDFQKGDIAEGYSVSREKKESFPLTVTSAQKNPTAFYLCASSRSWSGSTDTQYFGPGTRLTVL.

The chain couples TRBV19 to TRBJ1-1, with D unresolved. The CDR3 is 16 amino acids. Germline V CDR1 and CDR2: LNHDA, SQIVND (reference sequence). V shed 3 bases and J shed 0 bases, with 14 bases lying between them. This CDR3 is CASSMTPPRLNTEAFF. The DNA of the CDR3 is TGTGCCAGTAGTATGACACCGCCGAGACTGAACACTGAAGCTTTCTTT.

About this clone: One base away lies a much larger clone, so this may be a sequencing read error. Other DNA sequences within the sample encode an identical CDR3. This rearrangement joins TRBV9 to TRBJ2-7; 8 bases match TRBD1. CDR3 length: 15 residues. With V trimmed by 4 bases and J by 6 bases, 12 bases remained unmatched. The germline CDR1 and CDR2 sequences are SGDLS and YYNGEE. The CDR3 loop reads CASSLGQGNLLEQYF. As DNA, the CDR3 is TGTGCCAGCAGCTTAGGACAGGGAAACCTACTCGAGCAGTACTTC.

The V call is TRBV7-8, the J call TRBJ1-1; D is undetermined. The CDR3 extends over 13 amino acids. V lost 3 bases to trimming and J lost 6 bases, with 11 bases between them. CDR1 and CDR2 (germline): SGHVS, FQNEAQ. The CDR3 loop is CASSFGGFSEAFF. In DNA, the CDR3 is TGTGCCAGCAGCTTTGGAGGGTTTTCTGAAGCTTTCTTT.

The rearrangement uses TRBV6-6 and TRBJ1-5; maybe TRBD1 (5 bases). The CDR3 length is 15 residues. The V gene's germline CDR1 is MNHNY and CDR2 SVGAGI (reference sequence). Trimming removed 0 bases from V and 3 bases from J, with 9 bases in between. In DNA, the CDR3 is TGTGCCAGCAGTTACTCCGACAGTTTCAATCAGCCCCAGCATTTT. It is translated as CASSYSDSFNQPQHF.

The rearrangement uses TRBV5-4 and TRBJ2-1; 7 bases align to TRBD2. After removal of 1 base from V and 8 bases from J, the junction contained 6 bases not matched to a gene. The CDR3 spans 14 residues. CDR1 and CDR2 (germline): SGHNT, YYREEE (reference sequence). CDR3 protein: CASSLTLAVDEQFF. The CDR3 nucleotides are TGTGCCAGCAGCTTGACCCTAGCGGTGGATGAGCAGTTCTTC.

This clone was detected once. The chain joins TRBV6-6 to TRBJ2-1; possibly TRBD2 for D (5 bases). The CDR3 is 15 residues long. V was trimmed by 7 bases and J by 7 bases, leaving 20 bases between them. Germline CDR1 MNHNY, CDR2 SVGAGI (reference sequence). The CDR3 protein is CASNPDAGLRNEQFF. DNA for the CDR3: TGTGCCAGCAACCCCGACGCGGGCCTAAGGAATGAGCAGTTCTTC.

This clone showed up just a few times. This chain links TRBV5-4 with TRBJ2-2; TRBD2 agrees at 13 bases. This CDR3 contains 17 residues. V trimming: 4 bases; J trimming: 2 bases; junction bases outside the gene matches: 5. The V gene's germline CDR1 is SGHNT and CDR2 YYREEE (reference sequence). The CDR3 loop is CASSPGTSGTNTGELFF. The CDR3 region has the DNA TGTGCCAGCAGCCCAGGGACTAGCGGGACAAACACCGGGGAGCTGTTTTTT.